This entry is about one TCR beta chain. No antigen is known for it. V was pared by 6 bases and J by 4 bases, with 7 bases of the junction left unmatched. The CDR3 length is 16 residues. Germline V gives CDR1 MNHEY, CDR2 SMNVEV (reference sequence). Diagnosis rested on symptoms, serum thyroxine and TRAb, thyroid ultrasound, and orbital computed tomography. Researchers amplified the TCR beta CDR3 regions from RNA transcripts. TCR CDR3 underwent first-round RT-PCR with the HTBI primer set. TCRdb reprocessed the multiplex PCR reads with MiXCR, giving one entry per CDR3 protein. The sample contains 620,000 or so distinct CDR3 sequences, roughly 15% of which appear only once. This sample is drawn from a study of T cells in Graves' hyperthyroidism and ophthalmopathy. Background on the study: At the time of initial diagnosis and before any treatment, peripheral blood was collected.

Findings and caveats of the study: Expanded thyroid clonotypes (above 0.001) were mostly also found in blood.

The chain is built from TRBV27 and TRBJ2-6, with 9 bases aligning to TRBD1. Material for sequencing was blood. The TCR sequence derives from a woman between 50 and 59 years old with Graves' ophthalmopathy. The CDR3 sequence: CASRKQGAHGANVLTF. In DNA form, the CDR3 reads TGTGCCAGCAGAAAACAGGGGGCGCACGGGGCCAACGTCCTGACTTTC.